What follows describes a single TCR beta chain. Its antigen is still unknown. V gave up 4 bases and J gave up 6 bases, with 16 bases separating them. Germline CDR1 reads SGHRS; CDR2 reads YFSETQ. The CDR3 spans 14 residues. The data stem from a study of cytomegalovirus exposure and HLA in healthy donors. Study results and caveats: Both high specificity and high sensitivity reportedly marked the classifier's diagnosis of cytomegalovirus status.

Healthy people donating bone marrow made up the donors. The primer mix had 60 Vbeta and 13 Jbeta primers. Assay used: immunoSEQ multiplex PCR; TCRdb lists only in-frame clones, some missing. This table holds some 170,000 clones, roughly 70% found once. The source is a woman between 50 and 59 years old in good health and CMV-seropositive. The sample taken for sequencing was PBMCs. The chain has TRBV5-1 and TRBJ1-2, with D tentatively TRBD1 (5 bases). This CDR3 is CASSKGVGDDGYTF. The CDR3 coding sequence is TGCGCCAGCAGCAAAGGAGTAGGGGATGATGGCTACACCTTC.